The 29 T cell receptor beta chains below come from one sample, sequenced in a study of follicular helper T cells after annual influenza vaccination. Using immunoSEQ multiplex PCR, the repertoire was profiled, and TCRdb retains in-frame clones only, with some absent. The sample carries thousands of clones, 80% to 90% recorded once. The time point: 2015-2016 season, pre-vaccination. The sequenced sample was CXCR5+ CD38- circulating T follicular helper cells from blood, obtained on the day of influenza vaccination. Subset meaning: circulating Tfh, non-naive CD4+CXCR5+PD-1+ (ICOS+CD38+ or ICOS-CD38-). The source of these receptors is an adult who received the influenza vaccine.

The chain combines TRBV29-1 with TRBJ2-3; D ambiguous. The germline V gene has CDR1 SQVTM and CDR2 ANQGSEA. The V end was cut by 4 bases, the J end by 2 bases, with 7 bases between. This CDR3 is built from 12 residues. CDR3 residues: CSVASSTDTQYF. CDR3 DNA sequence: TGCAGCGTTGCGAGTTCCACAGATACGCAGTATTTT.

This clone was seen just once. CDR3 coding DNA: TGTGCCAGCAGCCCCGTAGGGAGGGGGGGCACAGATACGCAGTATTTT. Encoded protein: CASSPVGRGGTDTQYF. The chain joins TRBV7-2 to TRBJ2-3; D may be TRBD2 (7 bases). Trimming stripped 5 bases from V and 1 base from J, with 16 bases between. The CDR3 has 16 residues. In germline, CDR1 is SGHTA, CDR2 FQGNSA.

V and J are TRBV28 and TRBJ2-2; unclear D gene. CDR1 and CDR2 (germline): MDHEN, SYDVKM. Trimming pared 6 bases from V and 6 bases from J, leaving 8 bases between. This CDR3 contains 12 residues. The CDR3 is CASSPRPGELFF. CDR3 nucleotide sequence: TGTGCCAGCAGCCCCAGACCCGGGGAGCTGTTTTTT.

This clone was observed a handful of times. The genes are TRBV2 and TRBJ1-2; 9 nucleotides agree with TRBD1. The V gene's germline CDR1 is SNHLY and CDR2 FYNNEI. The V segment lost 10 bases and the J segment 6 bases; nucleotides outside the gene matches: 6. The CDR3 contains 12 residues. This chain's CDR3 is CATNRDRDGYTF. The CDR3, as DNA: TGTGCCACCAACCGGGACAGGGATGGCTACACCTTC.

The chain combines TRBV27 with TRBJ1-1; 8 nucleotides align to TRBD1. In germline, CDR1 is MNHEY, CDR2 SMNVEV (reference sequence). The CDR3 is 17 amino acids. V lost 5 bases to trimming and J lost 0 bases; unmatched junction nucleotides: 11. Here the CDR3 DNA reads TGTGCCAGCAGTCGAAGGACAGGGTTCAGTATGAACACTGAAGCTTTCTTT. This encodes CASSRRTGFSMNTEAFF.

For this clone: Other DNA sequences in this sample translate to the same CDR3. V usage is TRBV11-2 and J usage is TRBJ2-7, with a tentative D call TRBD2 (7 bases). The germline V gene has CDR1 SGHAT and CDR2 FQNNGV. V was trimmed by 1 base and J by 6 bases, leaving 16 bases between them. The CDR3 length is 15 residues. CDR3 protein: CASSLGVGGGGEQYF. The CDR3 DNA follows: TGTGCCAGCAGCTTAGGGGTGGGGGGAGGGGGCGAGCAGTACTTC.

This rearrangement joins TRBV4-3 to TRBJ2-7; D ambiguous. Germline lookup yields CDR1 LGHNA and CDR2 YSLEER. V was cut by 1 base and J by 9 bases, with 7 bases left in between. The CDR3 is 11 residues long. The CDR3 DNA follows: TGCGCCAGCAGCCAAGTCTGCGGGCAGTACTTC. This codes for CASSQVCGQYF.

V is TRBV28 and J is TRBJ2-7; no definite D call. The CDR3 is 12 residues long. CDR1 and CDR2 from the germline V gene are MDHEN and SYDVKM. Trimming left V 7 bases short and J 5 bases short, with 12 bases between. CDR3 protein: CASTPPGHEQYF. In DNA, the CDR3 is TGTGCCAGCACCCCGCCAGGACACGAGCAGTACTTC.

This clone appeared a few times. The V gene is TRBV25-1, the J gene TRBJ2-7; D not certain. Germline loops: CDR1 MGHDK, CDR2 SYGVNS. The CDR3 is 14 residues long. The ends were cut back, 0 bases at V and 3 bases at J, with 9 bases in the middle. The CDR3 sequence: CASSEYKGIYEQYF. In DNA, the CDR3 is TGTGCCAGCAGTGAATACAAAGGGATCTACGAGCAGTACTTC.

This clone was counted between two and nine times. This rearrangement joins TRBV5-4 to TRBJ1-2; the match to TRBD1 covers 7 bases. V lost 5 bases, J lost 6 bases, and 7 bases stayed unmatched. The CDR3 totals 13 residues. The germline CDR1 and CDR2 sequences are SGHNT and YYREEE (reference sequence). In nucleotides, the CDR3 is TGTGCCAGCAGTTACGGACAGGCCAATGGCTACACCTTC. As protein: CASSYGQANGYTF.

CDR3 in amino acids: CASSPLRDQPQHF. For the CDR3, the DNA is TGTGCCAGCTCACCTCTAAGAGATCAGCCCCAGCATTTT. The chain is built from TRBV18 and TRBJ1-5; D is undetermined. V dropped 3 bases and J dropped 5 bases, with 8 bases sitting between them. The germline gives CDR1 KGHSH, CDR2 LQKENI. This CDR3 spans 13 amino acids.

V gene TRBV7-2 combines with J gene TRBJ1-1; 7 positions agree with TRBD1. This CDR3 has 15 residues. V lost 8 bases and J lost 3; bases outside the gene matches: 12. Germline lookup yields CDR1 SGHTA and CDR2 FQGNSA. The CDR3 nucleotides read TGTGCCAGCCAATGGAGGGGGCTGGAGGACACTGAAGCTTTCTTT. It codes for CASQWRGLEDTEAFF.

This clone was seen only a few times. The chain combines TRBV6-1 with TRBJ1-5; D might be TRBD1 (6 bases). Germline V gives CDR1 MNHNS, CDR2 SASEGT. The CDR3 is 14 residues long. V gave up 4 bases and J gave up 4 bases, with 11 bases separating them. The CDR3 DNA reads TGTGCCAGCAGTGCCCGGGACATTAATCAGCCCCAGCATTTT. This gives the protein CASSARDINQPQHF.

This chain joins TRBV29-1 and TRBJ2-7, with a possible D match to TRBD1 (7 bases). Trimming stripped 6 bases from V and 7 bases from J, with 19 bases between. The CDR3 contains 13 residues. Germline CDR1 is SQVTM and CDR2 is ANQGSEA. The CDR3 protein is CSVRDSGLREQYF. The CDR3 nucleotides are TGCAGCGTCCGGGACAGCGGACTACGGGAGCAGTACTTC.

The chain carries TRBV11-2 and TRBJ1-2, with 7 bases that match TRBD1. CDR1 and CDR2 from the germline V gene are SGHAT and FQNNGV. V shed 4 bases, J shed 2 bases, and the junction held 7 bases outside the gene matches. This CDR3 region has 15 residues. The CDR3 loop reads CASSSTQGCNYGYTF. DNA of the CDR3: TGTGCCAGCAGCTCCACACAGGGGTGCAACTATGGCTACACCTTC.

This clone occurred a few times. The chain has TRBV4-1 and TRBJ2-3, with 16 bases matching TRBD2. The CDR3 totals 17 residues. Trimming took 4 bases from V and 4 from J; bases not matched to a gene: 5. Germline CDR1 MGHRA, CDR2 YSYEKL. CDR3 in DNA: TGCGCCAGCAGCCGCGGGACTAGCGGGGGGGGCGCAGATACGCAGTATTTT. Protein: CASSRGTSGGGADTQYF.

This chain joins TRBV5-4 and TRBJ1-2, with D hard to call. The CDR3 runs to 15 residues. Trimming removed 1 base from V and 1 base from J, with 11 bases in between. Germline loops: CDR1 SGHNT, CDR2 YYREEE (reference sequence). The CDR3 reads CASSLKQQSNYGYTF. The CDR3 DNA sequence: TGTGCCAGCAGCTTGAAACAACAGAGTAACTATGGCTACACCTTC. The entire variable domain, with the rest obtained from reference TRBV5-4 and TRBJ1-2, is as follows: ETGVTQSPTHLIKTRGQQVTLRCSSQSGHNTVSWYQQALGQGPQFIFQYYREEENGRGNFPPRFSGLQFPNYSSELNVNALELDDSALYLCASSLKQQSNYGYTFGSGTRLTVV.

In this sample, this clone turned up a few times. V is TRBV18 and J is TRBJ1-1; D ambiguous. Between the trimmed V and J ends, which lost 1 base and 1 base, there was a span of 7 bases. Germline lookup yields CDR1 KGHSH and CDR2 LQKENI. There are 14 residues in the CDR3. The CDR3 protein is CASSPLGPNTEAFF. CDR3 bases: TGTGCCAGCTCACCACTAGGACCGAACACTGAAGCTTTCTTT.

For this clone: One end of the junction is discordant with germline, which a read error may explain. The chain couples TRBV18 to TRBJ2-7; a weak D match, TRBD2 (6 bases). CDR1 is KGHSH and CDR2 is LQKENI in the germline V gene. The CDR3 has 15 amino acids. DNA of the CDR3: TGTGCCAGCTCATCACCGGGACTCAATTCCTACGAGCAGTACTTC. This encodes CASSSPGLNSYEQYF.

The rearrangement joins TRBV10-1 to TRBJ2-7; the match to TRBD1 covers 8 bases. The germline gives CDR1 WNHNN, CDR2 SYGVQD (reference sequence). The CDR3 runs to 14 residues. The V and J ends lost 5 bases and 6 bases, in that order; junction bases with no gene match: 9. Here the CDR3 reads CASSSGTGLFEQYF. CDR3 in DNA: TGCGCCAGCAGTTCTGGGACAGGATTATTCGAGCAGTACTTC.

Only a few counts were recorded for this clone. The chain uses TRBV6-1 and TRBJ1-6; TRBD1 is a possible D gene (5 bases). Germline-derived CDR1 and CDR2 are MNHNS and SASEGT. This CDR3 region has 15 residues. Between the trimmed V and J ends, which lost 7 bases and 5 bases, there was a span of 15 bases. In nucleotides, the CDR3 is TGTGCCAGCATACGAGGCGGGACTAATAATTCACCCCTCCACTTT. Its translation: CASIRGGTNNSPLHF.

V usage is TRBV19 and J usage is TRBJ1-2; TRBD1 aligns across 7 bases. Germline CDR1 reads LNHDA; CDR2 reads SQIVND (reference sequence). This CDR3 comprises 16 residues. Trimming removed 1 base from V and 8 bases from J; junction bases left unmatched: 13. CDR3 DNA: TGTGCCAGTAGTATAGTCCAACGACAGGGCGAAATCGGCTACACCTTC. It encodes CASSIVQRQGEIGYTF.

This chain joins TRBV7-2 and TRBJ1-1, with 7 bases fitting TRBD1. CDR1 is SGHTA and CDR2 is FQGNSA in the germline V gene. The CDR3 spans 14 residues. With V trimmed by 6 bases and J by 2 bases, 6 bases remained unmatched. CDR3 bases: TGTGCCAGCAGTATTGACAGGGCTAACACTGAAGCTTTCTTT. This translates into CASSIDRANTEAFF.

The J gene is TRBJ1-1, the V gene TRBV10-2; no clear D gene. The CDR3 runs 13 residues. Germline values: CDR1 WSHSY, CDR2 SAAADI. V was clipped by 0 bases and J by 6 bases, with 8 bases between them. The chain's CDR3 is CASSESSSAEAFF. The CDR3 region has the DNA TGCGCCAGCAGTGAGTCGAGTAGCGCTGAAGCTTTCTTT.

Written as DNA, the CDR3 is TGTGCCAGCAGCTTAGATAACTATGGCTACACCTTC. It specifies CASSLDNYGYTF. The chain combines TRBV7-2 with TRBJ1-2; unclear D gene. The CDR3 loop spans 12 amino acids. V lost 1 base, J lost 1 base, and 1 base lay in between. Germline V gene sequence: CDR1 SGHTA, CDR2 FQGNSA.

The chain has TRBV28 and TRBJ1-4; TRBD1 matches 8 bases. V dropped 5 bases and J dropped 7; count of bases not matched to a gene: 9. The CDR3 runs 15 residues. Germline V gene sequence: CDR1 MDHEN, CDR2 SYDVKM. The CDR3 region is CASSPMTGDPEKLFF. The CDR3 DNA sequence: TGTGCCAGCAGTCCCATGACAGGGGATCCTGAAAAACTGTTTTTT. Full variable domain (outside the CDR3, taken from reference TRBV28 and TRBJ1-4): DVKVTQSSRYLVKRTGEKVFLECVQDMDHENMFWYRQDPGLGLRLIYFSYDVKMKEKGDIPEGYSVSREKKERFSLILESASTNQTSMYLCASSPMTGDPEKLFFGSGTQLSVL.

The chain joins TRBV5-5 to TRBJ2-2; 7 nucleotides line up with TRBD1. This CDR3 contains 18 residues. Unmatched junction bases numbered 11, after V lost 1 base and J lost 2 bases. Germline CDR1 reads SGHKS; CDR2 reads YYEKEE (reference sequence). CDR3 loop: CASSLRQGSVGNTGELFF. As DNA, the CDR3 is TGTGCCAGCAGCTTGAGACAGGGTTCAGTTGGTAACACCGGGGAGCTGTTTTTT.

The chain recombines TRBV6-1 with TRBJ2-1; no firm D call. Trimming took 2 bases from V and 2 from J, leaving 13 bases between them. Germline V CDR1 and CDR2: MNHNS, SASEGT. The CDR3 is made up of 16 amino acids. CDR3 region: CASSERLTSTYNEQFF. The CDR3 DNA reads TGTGCCAGCAGTGAAAGACTTACAAGTACCTACAATGAGCAGTTCTTC.

The CDR3 nucleotides read TGTGCCTGGAGCAAGGGGATGGGACAGCCCCAGCATTTT. It yields the protein CAWSKGMGQPQHF. This chain uses TRBV30 with TRBJ1-5, with D perhaps matching TRBD1 (5 bases). Per germline, CDR1 GTSNPN and CDR2 SVGIG (reference sequence). The CDR3 contains 13 residues. The V and J ends lost 3 bases and 7 bases respectively, with 13 bases between them.